A selection of T cell receptor beta chains follows, all from one sample in a study of blood T cell repertoires in COVID-19. Sequenced by immunoSEQ multiplex PCR; TCRdb stores in-frame clones only, minus some. The sample records around 300,000 clones, 70% to 90% being singletons. Sequenced sample: PBMCs or T cells enriched from blood (not recorded which). All receptors derive from a woman aged 60-75 years in a cohort exposed to, infected with or recovered from COVID-19 (not recorded which). Each CDR3 is given with its conserved first and last residue. The order of the fields is clone size, J gene, D gene, V gene, CDR3 DNA, CDR3 protein. A D gene is named only where the DNA matches it firmly. Expanded clones get a size class; other rows say once, few or many, or leave the size out.

size: NA
J: TRBJ2-7
D: TRBD2
V: TRBV19
DNA: TGTGCCAGTAGTACCCTAGCGGGAGGGGCCTACGAGCAGTACTTC
CDR3: CASSTLAGGAYEQYF

size: NA
J: TRBJ1-4
D: TRBD1
V: TRBV3-1/TRBV3-2
DNA: TGTGCCAGCAGCCTGACAGGGGATGAAAAACTGTTTTTT
CDR3: CASSLTGDEKLFF

size: NA
J: TRBJ1-5
D: NA
V: TRBV6-4
DNA: TGTGCCAGAAAAGAGGAGATTAGAGGGGGACTATATAGCAATCAGCCCCAGCATTTT
CDR3: CARKEEIRGGLYSNQPQHF

size: NA
J: TRBJ2-1
D: NA
V: TRBV7-8
DNA: TGTGCCAGCAGCACCAGACTAGGAGTCGATGAGCAGTTCTTC
CDR3: CASSTRLGVDEQFF

size: NA
J: TRBJ1-2
D: NA
V: TRBV3-1/TRBV3-2
DNA: TGTGCCAGCAGCTCCGGGGGTGGCTACACCTTC
CDR3: CASSSGGGYTF

size: NA
J: TRBJ1-2
D: NA
V: TRBV25-1
DNA: TGTGCCAGCAGTGTCGGGAGCACCTATGGCTACACCTTC
CDR3: CASSVGSTYGYTF

size: NA
J: TRBJ1-6
D: NA
V: TRBV19
DNA: TGTGCCAGTAGACCTCGCGTAGGGGAAAATTCACCCCTCCACTTT
CDR3: CASRPRVGENSPLHF

size: NA
J: TRBJ1-1
D: NA
V: TRBV18
DNA: TGTGCCAGCTCACCACTCGGGGGGGTAGCTTTCTTT
CDR3: CASSPLGGVAFF

size: NA
J: TRBJ1-5
D: TRBD1
V: TRBV27
DNA: TGTGCCAGCACCCTCACAGGGGCTTACAATCAGCCCCAGCATTTT
CDR3: CASTLTGAYNQPQHF

size: few
J: TRBJ1-4
D: TRBD1
V: TRBV24-1
DNA: TGTGCCACCAGTGATTTCGGGACAGGGAATGAAAAACTGTTTTTT
CDR3: CATSDFGTGNEKLFF

size: NA
J: TRBJ1-5
D: NA
V: TRBV6-5
DNA: TGTGCCAGCAGTAGGGACTCTTATCAGCCCCAGCATTTT
CDR3: CASSRDSYQPQHF

size: NA
J: TRBJ2-7
D: TRBD1
V: TRBV27
DNA: TGTGCCAGCAGTTTAGTAGGACAGGGGAGTCCCTACGAGCAGTACTTC
CDR3: CASSLVGQGSPYEQYF

size: NA
J: TRBJ1-4
D: NA
V: TRBV6-5
DNA: TGTGCCAGCAGTTACTCGGTGAACAGTCCCAGGGGAAAACTGTTTTTT
CDR3: CASSYSVNSPRGKLFF

size: NA
J: TRBJ2-4
D: TRBD2
V: TRBV19
DNA: TGTGCCACCTCCGGCGGGGGTTTGGGGAAAAACATTCAGTACTTC
CDR3: CATSGGGLGKNIQYF

size: NA
J: TRBJ1-2
D: NA
V: TRBV19
DNA: TGTGCCAGTAAAGGACAGTCTAACTATGGCTACACCTTC
CDR3: CASKGQSNYGYTF

size: NA
J: TRBJ2-1
D: TRBD2
V: TRBV4-3
DNA: TGCGCCAGCAGCCAAGGCGCCGGGACTAGCGGCTACAATGAGCAGTTCTTC
CDR3: CASSQGAGTSGYNEQFF

size: NA
J: TRBJ1-1
D: TRBD1
V: TRBV27
DNA: TGTGCCAGCAGTTCCCGACAGGGGGCGACCACTGAAGCTTTCTTT
CDR3: CASSSRQGATTEAFF

size: NA
J: TRBJ1-5
D: TRBD1
V: TRBV28
DNA: TGTGCCAGCAGTAGGACAGGGAATCAGCCCCAGCATTTT
CDR3: CASSRTGNQPQHF

size: NA
J: TRBJ1-2
D: TRBD1
V: TRBV3-1/TRBV3-2
DNA: TGTGCCAGCAGCCAAGAATACAGGGGGGCCTGGGGCTACACCTTC
CDR3: CASSQEYRGAWGYTF

size: NA
J: TRBJ2-7
D: TRBD1
V: TRBV7-2
DNA: TGTGCCAGCAGCTCCTGGGACAGCACCTACGAGCAGTACTTC
CDR3: CASSSWDSTYEQYF

size: NA
J: TRBJ1-3
D: NA
V: TRBV7-6
DNA: TGTGCCAGCAGCCCCCCTCGGGGGGGCTCTGGAAACACCATATATTTT
CDR3: CASSPPRGGSGNTIYF

size: NA
J: TRBJ1-3
D: TRBD1
V: TRBV6-5
DNA: TGTGCCAGCAGTTACAACAGGGGGCAAGGAAACACCATATATTTT
CDR3: CASSYNRGQGNTIYF

size: once
J: TRBJ2-3
D: NA
V: TRBV5-1
DNA: TGCGCCAGCAGTAGACTTGCTAGCACAGATACGCAGTATTTT
CDR3: CASSRLASTDTQYF

size: NA
J: TRBJ2-5
D: TRBD2
V: TRBV11-2
DNA: TGTGCCAGCACCGGCTTTCTAGCGGGAGTAAAGACCCAGTACTTC
CDR3: CASTGFLAGVKTQYF

size: NA
J: TRBJ2-5
D: TRBD2
V: TRBV30
DNA: TGTGCCTGGAGTTCCCTAGCGGGAGGACAAGAGACCCAGTACTTC
CDR3: CAWSSLAGGQETQYF

size: NA
J: TRBJ2-4
D: NA
V: TRBV7-9
DNA: TGTGCCAGCAGCCGAAGTGCCAGGGAAGGGGACATTCAGTACTTC
CDR3: CASSRSAREGDIQYF

size: NA
J: TRBJ2-1
D: TRBD1
V: TRBV11-2
DNA: TGTGCCAGCAGCTTACACATAGGGGGCGATGAGCAGTTCTTC
CDR3: CASSLHIGGDEQFF

size: NA
J: TRBJ1-5
D: NA
V: TRBV29-1
DNA: TGCAGCGTTGGGTTCGAGAGGAATCAGCCCCAGCATTTT
CDR3: CSVGFERNQPQHF

size: few
J: TRBJ1-1
D: NA
V: TRBV7-2
DNA: TGTGCCAGCAGCTTACTAGGGGGGGTCACTGAAGCTTTCTTT
CDR3: CASSLLGGVTEAFF

size: NA
J: TRBJ2-3
D: TRBD2
V: TRBV28
DNA: TGTGCCAGCAGTTTGGGAGCGGGAGAGTATTTT
CDR3: CASSLGAGEYF

size: NA
J: TRBJ2-7
D: NA
V: TRBV4-3
DNA: TGCGCCAGCAGCCAAGATCCGGGACTTCGCTCCTACGAGCAGTACTTC
CDR3: CASSQDPGLRSYEQYF

size: NA
J: TRBJ2-5
D: TRBD2
V: TRBV15
DNA: TGTGCCACCAGCAGAGGGGGGAGCGGGAGGGCCCGAGAGACCCAGTACTTC
CDR3: CATSRGGSGRARETQYF

size: NA
J: TRBJ2-1
D: NA
V: TRBV19
DNA: TGTGCCAGTAGTATAGATCTAGCACAGATAGCCTACAATGAGCAGTTCTTC
CDR3: CASSIDLAQIAYNEQFF

size: NA
J: TRBJ1-1
D: NA
V: TRBV12-3/TRBV12-4
DNA: TGTGCCAGCAGTTTGAGCGAGAACACTGAAGCTTTCTTT
CDR3: CASSLSENTEAFF

size: NA
J: TRBJ2-5
D: NA
V: TRBV25-1
DNA: TGTGCCAGCAGTGAAATCGGTAGGGGGCAAGAGACCCAGTACTTC
CDR3: CASSEIGRGQETQYF

size: NA
J: TRBJ1-3
D: NA
V: TRBV2
DNA: TGTGCCAGTGACAGCAGAGATGGAAACACCATATATTTT
CDR3: CASDSRDGNTIYF

size: NA
J: TRBJ1-6
D: NA
V: TRBV5-4
DNA: TGTGCCAGCAGCTTGACCGGGTCCTATAATTCACCCCTCCACTTT
CDR3: CASSLTGSYNSPLHF

size: NA
J: TRBJ1-1
D: NA
V: TRBV7-9
DNA: TGTGCCAGCAGCTCCCGGGATCAATTTAAATCTGAAGCTTTCTTT
CDR3: CASSSRDQFKSEAFF

size: once
J: TRBJ1-2
D: NA
V: TRBV6-2/TRBV6-3
DNA: TGTGCCAGCAGTTACTTCGGCGGAATCTATGGCTACACCTTC
CDR3: CASSYFGGIYGYTF

size: NA
J: TRBJ2-5
D: TRBD2
V: TRBV4-2
DNA: TGTGCCAGCAGCCAAGGCCTAGCGGGTCACGAGGGTGTAGGAGAGACCCAGTACTTC
CDR3: CASSQGLAGHEGVGETQYF

size: NA
J: TRBJ2-7
D: TRBD2
V: TRBV28
DNA: TGTGCCAGCAGTCCCCCAGCGGGACTCTCCTACGAGCAGTACTTC
CDR3: CASSPPAGLSYEQYF

size: NA
J: TRBJ1-2
D: TRBD1
V: TRBV19
DNA: TGTGCCAGTAGTATCGGGGGCCACAGGGGTATTGGTGGCTACACCTTC
CDR3: CASSIGGHRGIGGYTF

size: NA
J: TRBJ2-5
D: NA
V: TRBV30
DNA: TGTGCCTGGAGTGTAAGAGGGTCAAAGACCCAGTACTTC
CDR3: CAWSVRGSKTQYF

size: NA
J: TRBJ1-4
D: NA
V: TRBV2
DNA: TGTGCCAGCAGTGCCAGGCCTGAAAAACTGTTTTTT
CDR3: CASSARPEKLFF

size: NA
J: TRBJ2-5
D: TRBD1
V: TRBV2
DNA: TGTGCCAGCAGGGGGACAGGGGGCACTTTAGAGACCCAGTACTTC
CDR3: CASRGTGGTLETQYF

size: NA
J: TRBJ1-1
D: NA
V: TRBV5-1
DNA: TGCGCCAGCAGCTTGGGGCCGAACACTGAAGCTTTCTTT
CDR3: CASSLGPNTEAFF